A single sample is the source of the 12 T cell receptor beta chains below, sequenced in a study of graft-versus-host responses after intestinal transplantation. Tissue processing of the graft released intraepithelial and lamina propria lymphocytes from it. TCRdb keeps only in-frame clones here, not all; method: immunoSEQ multiplex PCR. The table has under 7,500 clones, roughly two thirds seen once. This material consisted of ileum tissue, taken roughly 50 days after transplant. The receptors stem from a human patient who received an intestinal transplant, so some T cells may come from the graft donor.

The chain couples TRBV6-1 to TRBJ1-1; 8 bases line up with TRBD1. Germline values: CDR1 MNHNS, CDR2 SASEGT. This CDR3 has 14 amino acids. Trimming removed 6 bases from V and 4 bases from J; junction bases left unmatched: 7. In DNA, the CDR3 is TGTGCCAGCAGAAACCCAGGGGGCACCACTGAAGCTTTCTTT. It translates to CASRNPGGTTEAFF.

The V and J genes are TRBV27 and TRBJ2-5; 9 bases agree with TRBD2. J was trimmed by 2 bases and V by 5 bases; bases with no gene match: 6. The CDR3 consists of 15 residues. CDR1 MNHEY and CDR2 SMNVEV come from the germline V gene (reference sequence). CDR3 sequence reads: CASSLSGGQQETQYF. The CDR3, as DNA: TGTGCCAGCAGTCTTAGCGGGGGCCAACAAGAGACCCAGTACTTC.

The chain joins TRBV4-3 to TRBJ1-2, with D possibly matching TRBD1 (6 bases). The germline V gene has CDR1 LGHNA and CDR2 YSLEER. The CDR3 has 16 amino acids. Deletions cut 5 bases from V and 4 bases from J, with 20 bases between. CDR3 DNA sequence: TGCGCCAGCAGCGGGGGGGCCTCGGAAATGTTCTATGGCTACACCTTC. Translation: CASSGGASEMFYGYTF.

V gene TRBV13 combines with J gene TRBJ2-1, with 10 bases identical to TRBD2. V trimming: 5 bases; J trimming: 8 bases; junction bases outside the gene matches: 15. CDR1 PRHDT and CDR2 FYEKMQ come from the germline V gene (reference sequence). This CDR3 has 17 residues. The CDR3 region has the DNA TGTGCCAGCAGCCATACTAGCGGGGAACTCTTAGGGGATGAGCAGTTCTTC. It translates to CASSHTSGELLGDEQFF.

The genes are TRBV2 and TRBJ2-1; 14 nucleotides agree with TRBD2. Germline CDR1 reads SNHLY; CDR2 reads FYNNEI. Unmatched junction bases numbered 1, after V lost 6 bases and J lost 3 bases. This CDR3 comprises 15 residues. The CDR3 loop reads CASRGTSGSYNEQFF. The CDR3 DNA sequence: TGTGCCAGCAGAGGGACTAGCGGGAGCTACAATGAGCAGTTCTTC. The full variable domain, rest sourced from reference TRBV2 and TRBJ2-1, is EPEVTQTPSHQVTQMGQEVILRCVPISNHLYFYWYRQILGQKVEFLVSFYNNEISEKSEIFDDQFSVERPDGSNFTLKIRSTKLEDSAMYFCASRGTSGSYNEQFFGPGTRLTVL.

V and J are TRBV5-1 and TRBJ2-1; the D gene is possibly TRBD2 (5 bases). The V gene lost 1 base and the J gene lost 13 bases, with 15 bases spanning the gap. CDR3 length: 13 amino acids. Germline V gene sequence: CDR1 SGHRS, CDR2 YFSETQ. DNA of the CDR3: TGCGCCAGCAGCTTGAGAGGGTTGCAGGCCCAGTTCTTC. It translates to CASSLRGLQAQFF. Complete variable domain (other parts from reference TRBV5-1 and TRBJ2-1): KAGVTQTPRYLIKTRGQQVTLSCSPISGHRSVSWYQQTPGQGLQFLFEYFSETQRNKGNFPGRFSGRQFSNSRSEMNVSTLELGDSALYLCASSLRGLQAQFFGPGTRLTVL.

This chain links TRBV28 with TRBJ2-3; D perhaps matches TRBD1 (6 bases). Trimming took off 6 bases at V and 5 bases at J, with 18 bases between the two ends. The germline V gene encodes CDR1 MDHEN and CDR2 SYDVKM. The CDR3 has 15 amino acids. The chain's CDR3 is CASSFGRTAIDTQYF. CDR3 nucleotide sequence: TGTGCCAGCAGCTTCGGCCGGACAGCCATAGATACGCAGTATTTT.

To note about this clone: The same CDR3 also results from other DNA sequences found in this sample. The genes are TRBV5-4 and TRBJ2-5, with 7 bases aligning to TRBD1. Germline trimming cut 4 bases from V and 2 bases from J; bases unmatched to any gene: 5. The germline CDR1 and CDR2 sequences are SGHNT and YYREEE (reference sequence). The CDR3 runs 14 residues. CDR3 sequence reads: CASSPGQPQETQYF. CDR3 DNA: TGTGCCAGCAGCCCGGGACAGCCACAAGAGACCCAGTACTTC.

The chain recombines TRBV28 with TRBJ1-2; D remains ambiguous. This CDR3 spans 13 amino acids. Trimming shortened V by 3 bases and J by 1 base, and 6 bases separated the two germline ends. The germline CDR1 and CDR2 sequences are MDHEN and SYDVKM. The CDR3 spells CASSFAVNYGYTF. For the CDR3, the DNA is TGTGCCAGCAGTTTCGCGGTTAACTATGGCTACACCTTC.

V and J are TRBV28 and TRBJ2-2; D not resolved. Trimming took 1 base from V and 7 from J, leaving 7 bases between them. CDR1 and CDR2 (germline): MDHEN, SYDVKM. The CDR3 consists of 13 residues. The chain's CDR3 is CASSLSPFGELFF. The DNA of the CDR3 is TGTGCCAGCAGTTTATCCCCCTTCGGGGAGCTGTTTTTT.

The gene calls are TRBV7-9 and TRBJ2-1; 9 nucleotides agree with TRBD1. Germline CDR1 reads SEHNR; CDR2 reads FQNEAQ (reference sequence). CDR3 length: 14 residues. Trimming took 5 bases from V and 3 from J; bases not matched to a gene: 2. CDR3 nucleotide sequence: TGTGCCAGCAGCAGACAGGGGGACTACAATGAGCAGTTCTTC. This translates into CASSRQGDYNEQFF.

The V and J genes are TRBV21-1 and TRBJ2-2; the table's D gene call, TRBD1, was not cross checked with the DNA. TRBV21-1 is a known pseudogene. The length of the CDR3 is 14 residues. CDR3 DNA: TGTGCCAGCAGCAAAGCGCTTTGGCCCGGGGAGCTGTTTTTT. Translated: CASSKALWPGELFF.